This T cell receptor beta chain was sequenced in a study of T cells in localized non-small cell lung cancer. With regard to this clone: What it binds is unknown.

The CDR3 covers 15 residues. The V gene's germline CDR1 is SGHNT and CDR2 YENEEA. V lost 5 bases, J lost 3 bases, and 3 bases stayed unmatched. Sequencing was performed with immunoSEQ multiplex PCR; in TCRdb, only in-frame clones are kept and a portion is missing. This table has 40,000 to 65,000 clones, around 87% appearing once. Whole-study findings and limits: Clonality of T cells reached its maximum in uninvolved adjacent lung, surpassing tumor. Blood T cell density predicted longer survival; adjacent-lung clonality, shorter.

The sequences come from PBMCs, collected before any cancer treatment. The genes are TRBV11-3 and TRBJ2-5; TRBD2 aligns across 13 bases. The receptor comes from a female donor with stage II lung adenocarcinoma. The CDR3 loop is CASSTGLAGEETQYF. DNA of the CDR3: TGTGCCAGCAGCACCGGACTAGCGGGGGAAGAGACCCAGTACTTC. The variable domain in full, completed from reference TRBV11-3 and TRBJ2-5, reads EAGVVQSPRYKIIEKKQPVAFWCNPISGHNTLYWYLQNLGQGPELLIRYENEEAVDDSQLPKDRFSAERLKGVDSTLKIQPAELGDSAVYLCASSTGLAGEETQYFGPGTRLLVL.